This T cell receptor beta chain was recorded in a study of cytomegalovirus exposure and HLA in healthy donors. A word on this clone: A junction end diverges from the germline sequence, so it may reflect a read error.

Samples came from healthy bone marrow donors. Though nominally healthy at sampling, donors likely had unrecorded immune exposures. 60 Vbeta and 13 Jbeta primers were used in PCR. The assay was immunoSEQ multiplex PCR, and TCRdb's table has in-frame clones only and misses some. The sample includes 80,000 to 95,000 clones, about 85% seen only once; the top ten take 14% to 15%. From germline, CDR1 is SGHRS and CDR2 YFSETQ. The CDR3 covers 15 residues. Sequenced sample: PBMCs. The chain uses TRBV5-1 and TRBJ1-2; the D is unclear. This TCR came from a middle-aged woman in good health and CMV-seropositive. The CDR3 region is CASSSLAGSNDGYTF. Here the CDR3 DNA reads TGCGCCAGCAGCTCGCTGGCCGGGTCTAACGATGGCTACACCTTC. The full variable domain, in which reference TRBV5-1 and TRBJ1-2 provide the parts outside the CDR3, is KAGVTQTPRYLIKTRGQQVTLSCSPISGHRSVSWYQQTPGQGLQFLFEYFSETQRNKGNFPGRFSGRQFSNSRSEMNVSTLELGDSALYLCASSSLAGSNDGYTFGSGTRLTVV.